The 21 T cell receptor beta chains presented below share a single source sample, sequenced in a study of T cells in Graves' hyperthyroidism and ophthalmopathy. The CDR3 regions of TCR beta were amplified from RNA transcripts. First-round RT-PCR targeting the TCR CDR3 was performed with the HTBI primer set. TCRdb re-analysed the multiplex PCR reads in MiXCR, keeping a single row per CDR3 protein. The data hold roughly 510,000 distinct CDR3 sequences, with less than 25% observed a single time. Sequenced material: blood. These receptors were taken from a man between 18 and 35 years old with Graves' hyperthyroidism.

This clonotype has just a few counts. V gene TRBV28 combines with J gene TRBJ1-1, with TRBD1 matching over 10 bases. This CDR3 comprises 13 residues. Germline V CDR1 and CDR2: MDHEN, SYDVKM. The junction had 9 bases not matched to a gene; V was cut back by 5 bases and J by 12 bases. CDR3 loop: CASSTQRQGASFF. The DNA of the CDR3 is TGTGCCAGCAGTACCCAAAGACAGGGGGCTTCTTTCTTT.

This clonotype was recorded at least ten times. V usage is TRBV7-9 and J usage is TRBJ1-2; 10 bases agree with TRBD1. There are 17 residues in the CDR3. Germline lookup yields CDR1 SEHNR and CDR2 FQNEAQ (reference sequence). J gave up 6 bases and V 2 bases, and 12 bases lay outside the gene matches. The CDR3 loop is CASSLFQLDRGDDGYTF. CDR3 DNA sequence: TGTGCCAGCAGCTTATTCCAACTGGACAGGGGGGACGATGGCTACACCTTC.

In its sample, this clonotype was seen many times. V usage is TRBV12-3 or TRBV12-4 and J usage is TRBJ2-7; either TRBD1 or TRBD2 may fit D (5 bases each). CDR3 length equals 15 residues. Trimming cost V 3 bases and J 1 base, with 13 bases left between them. Here the CDR3 reads CASSFQQGVSYEQYF. CDR3 DNA: TGTGCCAGCAGTTTTCAGCAGGGAGTATCCTACGAGCAGTACTTC.

At least ten counts were recorded for this clonotype. The chain links TRBV20-1 to TRBJ2-5; D remains ambiguous. There are 14 residues in the CDR3. V lost 5 bases to trimming and J lost 3 bases, with 16 bases between them. CDR1 is DFQATT and CDR2 is SNEGSKA in the germline V gene (reference sequence). CDR3 protein: CSAAIWGPEETQYF. The DNA for the CDR3 is TGCAGTGCTGCAATATGGGGTCCTGAAGAGACCCAGTACTTC.

The CDR3 sequence: CASRAGHLNTEAFF. The CDR3 region has the DNA TGTGCCAGCAGGGCGGGACACCTGAACACTGAAGCTTTCTTT. The rearrangement joins TRBV27 to TRBJ1-1; tentative D call: TRBD1 (6 bases). The CDR3 totals 14 residues. Germline CDR1 reads MNHEY; CDR2 reads SMNVEV (reference sequence). V shed 6 bases and J shed 0 bases, with 11 bases lying between them.

This clonotype has only one observation. The V call is TRBV6-1, the J call TRBJ1-2, with 7 bases aligning to TRBD1. The CDR3 consists of 13 residues. CDR1 MNHNS and CDR2 SASEGT come from the germline V gene. V shed 5 bases, J shed 5 bases, and the junction held 5 bases outside the gene matches. CDR3 region: CASSPDREYGYTF. The CDR3 DNA is TGTGCCAGCAGTCCCGACAGGGAGTATGGCTACACCTTC.

V is TRBV7-6 and J is TRBJ2-1; 11 positions match TRBD2. V shed 5 bases, J shed 4 bases, and the junction held 10 bases outside the gene matches. Germline-derived CDR1 and CDR2 are SGHVS and FNYEAQ. The CDR3 is 17 residues long. The CDR3: CASSPRVAGGHYNEQFF. Here the CDR3 DNA reads TGTGCCAGCAGCCCCCGGGTAGCGGGGGGGCATTACAATGAGCAGTTCTTC.

This clonotype showed up just a few times. The V call is TRBV20-1, the J call TRBJ2-7, with D uncertain. The germline CDR1 and CDR2 sequences are DFQATT and SNEGSKA (reference sequence). The CDR3 has 12 amino acids. V lost 1 base, J lost 2 bases, and 6 bases lay in between. The CDR3 is CSARADAYEQYF. DNA for the CDR3: TGCAGTGCTAGAGCCGATGCCTACGAGCAGTACTTC.

This clonotype was seen at least ten times. CDR3 in amino acids: CASSDVNTGELFF. The CDR3 DNA follows: TGTGCCAGCAGTGATGTGAACACCGGGGAGCTGTTTTTT. The chain links TRBV25-1 to TRBJ2-2; D uncertain. CDR1 is MGHDK and CDR2 is SYGVNS in the germline V gene. Trimming pared 3 bases from V and 1 base from J, leaving 3 bases between. This CDR3 region has 13 residues.

The chain uses TRBV11-2 and TRBJ2-5; D is uncertain. This CDR3 has 15 residues. Germline V lookup: CDR1 SGHAT, CDR2 FQNNGV. Trimming took off 5 bases at V and 1 base at J, with 14 bases between the two ends. The DNA of the CDR3 is TGTGCCAGCAGCCCACCTCCGGGTTCCCAAGAGACCCAGTACTTC. This translates into CASSPPPGSQETQYF.

The V and J genes are TRBV11-2 and TRBJ2-5; possibly TRBD2 for D (5 bases). Trimming shortened V by 5 bases and J by 1 base, and 8 bases separated the two germline ends. CDR3 length: 13 amino acids. Looked up from germline, CDR1 is SGHAT and CDR2 is FQNNGV. The CDR3 coding sequence is TGTGCCAGCAGCATCGGGATCCAAGAGACCCAGTACTTC. It specifies CASSIGIQETQYF.

This clonotype occurred a few times. The gene calls are TRBV6-1 and TRBJ2-5; TRBD1 agrees at 9 bases. V lost 4 bases to trimming and J lost 4 bases; unmatched junction nucleotides: 10. Germline CDR1 reads MNHNS; CDR2 reads SASEGT. The CDR3 extends over 16 amino acids. For the CDR3, the DNA is TGTGCCAGCAGTGGGGCGACAGGGGGTCTCTCAGAGACCCAGTACTTC. It translates to CASSGATGGLSETQYF.

The CDR3 sequence is CASSAGQEPYEQYF. CDR3 coding DNA: TGTGCCAGCAGTGCCGGACAGGAGCCCTACGAGCAGTACTTC. The chain couples TRBV6-1 to TRBJ2-7; 7 bases map to TRBD1. CDR3 length: 14 residues. V shed 4 bases and J 2 bases; nucleotides not matched to a gene: 5. The germline V gene has CDR1 MNHNS and CDR2 SASEGT.

This chain connects TRBV4-1 to TRBJ2-5; D remains unclear. CDR1 is MGHRA and CDR2 is YSYEKL in the germline V gene. This CDR3 comprises 13 residues. The germline V and J ends were trimmed by 1 base and 4 bases, with 7 bases remaining between them. For the CDR3, the DNA is TGCGCCAGCAGCCAAGCCGCTTTAGAGACCCAGTACTTC. Amino acid sequence: CASSQAALETQYF.

This clonotype was detected many times. The V gene is TRBV12-3 or TRBV12-4, the J gene TRBJ1-5; perhaps TRBD1 as D (5 bases). Trimming left V 6 bases short and J 4 bases short, with 13 bases between. This CDR3 has 14 amino acids. The CDR3 DNA sequence: TGTGCCAGCAGGGGCGACAGTTGGAATCAGCCCCAGCATTTT. Protein sequence: CASRGDSWNQPQHF.

This clonotype has a count of ten or more. For the CDR3, the DNA is TGTGCCACCACAGGAGACTACCAAGAGACCCAGTACTTC. Translating it yields CATTGDYQETQYF. The rearrangement joins TRBV2 to TRBJ2-5; D might be TRBD1 (5 bases). With 10 bases removed from V and 0 bases from J, the gap between germline ends came to 12 bases. Germline CDR1 is SNHLY and CDR2 is FYNNEI. CDR3 length: 13 amino acids.

This clonotype appeared many times. CDR3 in amino acids: CASTMDRGTEAFF. The CDR3 region has the DNA TGTGCCAGTACCATGGACAGGGGGACTGAAGCTTTCTTT. This rearrangement joins TRBV19 to TRBJ1-1; TRBD1 aligns across 10 bases. This CDR3 region has 13 residues. In germline, CDR1 is LNHDA, CDR2 SQIVND (reference sequence). V lost 7 bases, J lost 5 bases, and 4 bases stayed unmatched.

The V and J genes are TRBV12-3 or TRBV12-4 and TRBJ1-1; maybe TRBD1 (5 bases). The CDR3 sequence is 16 residues long. Trimming took off 10 bases at V and 4 bases at J, with 25 bases between the two ends. CDR3 protein: CAISFRDGKGGTEAFF. The CDR3 DNA reads as TGTGCCATTTCGTTCCGGGACGGGAAAGGAGGCACTGAAGCTTTCTTT.

V and J are TRBV4-2 and TRBJ2-5, with TRBD2 matching over 10 bases. This CDR3 contains 16 residues. Per germline, CDR1 LGHNA and CDR2 YNFKEQ. Losses at the gene ends were 0 bases for V and 4 bases for J; bases not matched to a gene: 5. Here the CDR3 DNA reads TGTGCCAGCAGCCAAGATCCTAGCGGGAGTGGAGAGACCCAGTACTTC. Its translation: CASSQDPSGSGETQYF.

This clonotype showed up many times. The V and J genes are TRBV28 and TRBJ1-2, with 8 nucleotides matching TRBD1. This CDR3 is built from 14 residues. With 6 bases clipped from V and 11 bases from J, the junction kept 14 bases outside the gene matches. Germline loops: CDR1 MDHEN, CDR2 SYDVKM. The CDR3 loop is CASSSGQGDRGYTF. CDR3 nucleotide sequence: TGTGCCAGCAGCTCCGGACAGGGAGATCGTGGATACACCTTC.

There are a few counts of this clonotype. The CDR3 loop is CASSSAEPVAKNIQYF. DNA of the CDR3: TGTGCCAGCAGCTCAGCCGAACCTGTAGCCAAAAACATTCAGTACTTC. The chain carries TRBV7-9 and TRBJ2-4; D unresolved. CDR3 length: 16 amino acids. Germline V gene data show CDR1 as SEHNR and CDR2 as FQNEAQ (reference sequence). V was shortened by 4 bases and J by 0 bases, with 13 bases between the two germline ends.